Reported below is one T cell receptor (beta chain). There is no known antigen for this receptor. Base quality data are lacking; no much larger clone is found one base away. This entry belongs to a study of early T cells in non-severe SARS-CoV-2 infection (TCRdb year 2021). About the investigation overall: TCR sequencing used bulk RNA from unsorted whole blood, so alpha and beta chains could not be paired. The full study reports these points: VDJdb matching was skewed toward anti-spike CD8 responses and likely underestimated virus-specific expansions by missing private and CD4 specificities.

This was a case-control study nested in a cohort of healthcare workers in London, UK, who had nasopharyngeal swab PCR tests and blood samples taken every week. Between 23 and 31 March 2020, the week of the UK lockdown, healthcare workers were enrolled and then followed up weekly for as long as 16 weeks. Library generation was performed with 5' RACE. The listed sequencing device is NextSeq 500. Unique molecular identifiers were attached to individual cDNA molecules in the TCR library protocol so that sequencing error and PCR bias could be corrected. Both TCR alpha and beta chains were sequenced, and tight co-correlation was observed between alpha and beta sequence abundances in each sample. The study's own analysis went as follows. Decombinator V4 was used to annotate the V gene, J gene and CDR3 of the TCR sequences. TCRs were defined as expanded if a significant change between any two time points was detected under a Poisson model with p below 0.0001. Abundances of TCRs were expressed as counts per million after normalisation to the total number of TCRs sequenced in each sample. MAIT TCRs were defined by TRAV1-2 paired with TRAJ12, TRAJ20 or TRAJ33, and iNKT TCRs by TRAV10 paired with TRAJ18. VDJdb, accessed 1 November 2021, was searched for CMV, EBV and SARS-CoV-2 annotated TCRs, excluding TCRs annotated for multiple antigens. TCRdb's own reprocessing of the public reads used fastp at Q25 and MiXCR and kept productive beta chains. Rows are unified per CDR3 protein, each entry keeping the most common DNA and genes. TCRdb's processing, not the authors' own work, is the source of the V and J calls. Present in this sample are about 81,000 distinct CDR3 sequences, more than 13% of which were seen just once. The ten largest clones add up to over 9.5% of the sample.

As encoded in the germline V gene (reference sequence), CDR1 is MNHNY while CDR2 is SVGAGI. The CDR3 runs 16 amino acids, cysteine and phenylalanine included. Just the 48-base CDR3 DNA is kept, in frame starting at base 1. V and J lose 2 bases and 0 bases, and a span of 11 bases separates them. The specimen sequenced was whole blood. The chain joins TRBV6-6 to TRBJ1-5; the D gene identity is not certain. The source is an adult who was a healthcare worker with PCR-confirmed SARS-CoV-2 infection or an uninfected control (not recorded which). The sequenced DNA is TGTGCCAGCAGTTACGGCCACACATATAGCAATCAGCCCCAGCATTTT. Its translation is CASSYGHTYSNQPQHF.